The sequence of this TCR beta chain was determined in a study of blood T cells in healthy people across ages. A J-beta primer mix and a sample-barcoded 5' primer were used in a second PCR of roughly 6 to 12 cycles. TCRdb re-analysed the 5' RACE reads in MiXCR, keeping a single row per CDR3 protein. The sample holds 1,100,000 or so distinct CDR3 sequences, 40% to 50% seen once. Extractions gave at least 6 micrograms of total RNA per sample. The study's findings and limits: PBMCs that were unsorted prevented a conclusive naive versus antigen-experienced comparison. Diversity of TCR beta per million T cells declined in a roughly linear way with age.

Notes on this clonotype: Its antigen is as yet unknown.

Trimming left V 4 bases short and J 8 bases short, with 12 bases between. The CDR3 spans 13 residues. The V gene's germline CDR1 is SGHAT and CDR2 FQNNGV. Sample: blood. V and J are TRBV11-2 and TRBJ1-3, with D possibly TRBD1 on 5 matching bases. This receptor was identified in a woman aged 60 to 75 in good health. The chain's CDR3 is CASSSTVYDTIYF. The CDR3 DNA follows: TGTGCCAGCAGCTCGACAGTATACGACACCATATATTTT.